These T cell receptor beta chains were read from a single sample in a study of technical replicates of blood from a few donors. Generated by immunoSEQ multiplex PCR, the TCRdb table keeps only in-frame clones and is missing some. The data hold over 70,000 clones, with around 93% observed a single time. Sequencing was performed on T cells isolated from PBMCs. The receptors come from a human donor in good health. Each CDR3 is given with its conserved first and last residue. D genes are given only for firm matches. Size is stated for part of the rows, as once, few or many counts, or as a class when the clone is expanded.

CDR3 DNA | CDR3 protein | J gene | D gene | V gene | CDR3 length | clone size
TGTGCCTGGAAGACGCCCCGACTAGACGAGCAGTACTTC | CAWKTPRLDEQYF | TRBJ2-7 | NA | TRBV30 | 13 | NA
TGCGCCAGCAGCCAGGACCTAGCGGGAGGAGCCAGGACAGATACGCAGTATTTT | CASSQDLAGGARTDTQYF | TRBJ2-3 | TRBD2 | TRBV4-1 | 18 | NA
TGTGCCAGCAGTTCTGTGTCGGGGGGTAGAACAGATACGCAGTATTTT | CASSSVSGGRTDTQYF | TRBJ2-3 | TRBD2 | TRBV28 | 16 | NA
TGTGCCAGCAGGACTAGCGGGAGAACGGCCAAAAACATTCAGTACTTC | CASRTSGRTAKNIQYF | TRBJ2-4 | NA | TRBV21-1 | 16 | NA
TGCGCCAGCAGCCAAGAGGGGCCCTACGAGCAGTACTTC | CASSQEGPYEQYF | TRBJ2-7 | NA | TRBV4-1 | 13 | NA
TGTGCCAGCAGCTTAGGAGGGGGCAGCCCCTACGAGCAGTACTTC | CASSLGGGSPYEQYF | TRBJ2-7 | TRBD1 | TRBV11-2 | 15 | NA
TGTGCCTGGAGAGAGGGGGCCGGGGAGCTGTTTTTT | CAWREGAGELFF | TRBJ2-2 | NA | TRBV30 | 12 | NA
TGTGCCAGCAGCTTAGGAGGGGGCTCCTACAATGAGCAGTTCTTC | CASSLGGGSYNEQFF | TRBJ2-1 | NA | TRBV7-2 | 15 | NA
TGTGCCAGCATACCAACAGGGTATCAGCCCCAGCATTTT | CASIPTGYQPQHF | TRBJ1-5 | NA | TRBV28 | 13 | NA
TGTGCCAGCAGTGACAGGGGATACACAGATACGCAGTATTTT | CASSDRGYTDTQYF | TRBJ2-3 | NA | TRBV6-4 | 14 | NA
TGTGCCAGCAGCTTATTCGGACTAGCTGCAAGAAACATGCCCCACGAGCAGTACTTC | CASSLFGLAARNMPHEQYF | TRBJ2-7 | TRBD2 | TRBV7-8 | 19 | NA
TGTGCCAGCAAGAGGGGGAGCAATCAGCCCCAGCATTTT | CASKRGSNQPQHF | TRBJ1-5 | NA | TRBV6-5 | 13 | NA
TGTGCCAGTAGCCGGATGGCGAGGACGGGACAGCCCCAGCATTTT | CASSRMARTGQPQHF | TRBJ1-5 | NA | TRBV19 | 15 | NA
TGCGCCAGCAGCTTGGGAGGGGGCGCAAGCTATGGCTACACCTTC | CASSLGGGASYGYTF | TRBJ1-2 | TRBD1 | TRBV5-1 | 15 | NA
TGTGCCAGCCTCAATAGATTCCGGGAGCTGTTTTTT | CASLNRFRELFF | TRBJ2-2 | NA | TRBV28 | 12 | NA
TGCGCCAGCAGCTTGGAGTTCGGGAGGGGGACGAATGAGCAGTTCTTC | CASSLEFGRGTNEQFF | TRBJ2-1 | TRBD2 | TRBV5-1 | 16 | NA
TGTGCCAGTACTAGCGCCGTCTCCTACGAGCAGTACTTC | CASTSAVSYEQYF | TRBJ2-7 | NA | TRBV19 | 13 | NA
TGTGCCAGCAGCGTGGGGAGAGAATCCTACGAGCAGTACTTC | CASSVGRESYEQYF | TRBJ2-7 | NA | TRBV9 | 14 | NA
TGCGCCAGCAGTGGAGGTAACCCGGGGGGATACAATGAGCAGTTCTTC | CASSGGNPGGYNEQFF | TRBJ2-1 | TRBD2 | TRBV10-1 | 16 | NA
TGCGCCAGCAGCCAAGGAGAGGTTATACGGGCCAAAAACATTCAGTACTTC | CASSQGEVIRAKNIQYF | TRBJ2-4 | NA | TRBV4-1 | 17 | NA
TGTGCCAGACCCCGTTCGAGCGGACAGCCCTTTAACTATGGCTACACCTTC | CARPRSSGQPFNYGYTF | TRBJ1-2 | NA | TRBV25-1 | 17 | NA
TGTGCCAGCAGCTCGGGGGTTTGGGGCTATGGCTACACCTTC | CASSSGVWGYGYTF | TRBJ1-2 | NA | TRBV6-5 | 14 | NA
TGTGCCAGCATTCCGGGACAGGGGGAGAAGACCCAGTACTTC | CASIPGQGEKTQYF | TRBJ2-5 | TRBD1 | TRBV27 | 14 | NA
TGCGCCAGCAGTGAGTTGGTCGGGACAGGTGAAGCTTTCTTT | CASSELVGTGEAFF | TRBJ1-1 | TRBD1 | TRBV10-2 | 14 | NA
TGTGCCAGAAGCGGAAGTAGCGGGAGCGGGACCTACGAGCAGTACTTC | CARSGSSGSGTYEQYF | TRBJ2-7 | TRBD2 | TRBV5-3 | 16 | once
TGTGCCAGCAGAGGGAAGGACAGACCTTACGAGCAGTACTTC | CASRGKDRPYEQYF | TRBJ2-7 | NA | TRBV6-6 | 14 | NA
TGCGCCAGCAGTCGACTAGCGGGTGACAATGAGCAGTTCTTC | CASSRLAGDNEQFF | TRBJ2-1 | TRBD2 | TRBV10-2 | 14 | NA
TGTGCCAGCAGTTACGCGCAGGGGACGGGCCCCCCCTACACCTTC | CASSYAQGTGPPYTF | TRBJ1-2 | NA | TRBV6-6 | 15 | NA
TGTGCCAGCAGTCTGGGACAGGGTCTAGTCTATGGCTACACCTTC | CASSLGQGLVYGYTF | TRBJ1-2 | TRBD1 | TRBV27 | 15 | NA
TGTGCCAGCAGCTTTCTTGGGGCGCTAGGCACTGAAGCTTTCTTT | CASSFLGALGTEAFF | TRBJ1-1 | NA | TRBV5-4 | 15 | NA
TGTGCCAGTAGTATAGTGCTGGCGGGGACCTACGATGAGCAGTTCTTC | CASSIVLAGTYDEQFF | TRBJ2-1 | NA | TRBV19 | 16 | NA
TGTGCCAGCAGTTTAGGGAGATACAATGAGCAGTTCTTC | CASSLGRYNEQFF | TRBJ2-1 | NA | TRBV27 | 13 | once
TGTGCCAGCAGCCTAGCTAGTGGATCCCTCTACGAGCAGTACTTC | CASSLASGSLYEQYF | TRBJ2-7 | NA | TRBV11-2 | 15 | NA
TGTGCCAGCAGCCTCGGGGACATTTCCTACGAGCAGTACTTC | CASSLGDISYEQYF | TRBJ2-7 | NA | TRBV7-9 | 14 | NA
TGTGCCAGTAGTTCTAGCGGGGGATCCTACAATGAGCAGTTCTTC | CASSSSGGSYNEQFF | TRBJ2-1 | TRBD2 | TRBV19 | 15 | NA